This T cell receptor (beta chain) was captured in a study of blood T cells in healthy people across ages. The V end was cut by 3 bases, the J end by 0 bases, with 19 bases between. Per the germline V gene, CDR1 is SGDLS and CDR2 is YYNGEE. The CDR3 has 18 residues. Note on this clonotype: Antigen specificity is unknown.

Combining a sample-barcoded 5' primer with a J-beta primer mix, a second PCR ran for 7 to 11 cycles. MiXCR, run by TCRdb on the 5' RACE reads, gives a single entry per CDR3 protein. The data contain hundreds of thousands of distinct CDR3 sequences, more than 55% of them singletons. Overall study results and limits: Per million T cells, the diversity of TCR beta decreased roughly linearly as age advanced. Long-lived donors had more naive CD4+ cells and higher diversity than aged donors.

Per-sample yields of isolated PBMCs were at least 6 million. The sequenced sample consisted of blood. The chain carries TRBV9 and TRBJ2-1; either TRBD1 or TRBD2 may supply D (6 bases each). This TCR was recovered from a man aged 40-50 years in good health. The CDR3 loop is CASSGDQGGSSSYNEQFF. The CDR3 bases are TGTGCCAGCAGCGGGGACCAAGGGGGGTCGAGCTCCTACAATGAGCAGTTCTTC.